This TCR beta chain was recovered during a study of cytomegalovirus exposure and HLA in healthy donors. In the study overall: From about 170 million T cells, an earlier analysis saw approximately 110 million unique TCR beta sequences. Study-wide results and limits: Both high specificity and high sensitivity reportedly marked the classifier's diagnosis of cytomegalovirus status. The authors listed 164 TCR beta chains as cytomegalovirus-associated.

The PCR made use of 60 Vbeta and 13 Jbeta primers. Assay: immunoSEQ multiplex PCR; the TCRdb copy retains only in-frame clones and omits some. The sample shows around 90,000 clones, about four fifths of them seen only once. Per germline, CDR1 MNHEY and CDR2 SMNVEV (reference sequence). The CDR3 runs 13 residues. Trimming took off 4 bases at V and 4 bases at J, with 8 bases between the two ends. Concerning this clone: What it binds is not known.

This TCR was recovered from a man in his thirties or forties in good health and CMV-seronegative. The sample comprised PBMCs. The rearrangement links TRBV27 to TRBJ1-5; D is possibly TRBD1 (5 bases). The CDR3 region is CASSYRNNQPQHF. In DNA, the CDR3 is TGTGCCAGCAGTTACAGGAATAATCAGCCCCAGCATTTT.